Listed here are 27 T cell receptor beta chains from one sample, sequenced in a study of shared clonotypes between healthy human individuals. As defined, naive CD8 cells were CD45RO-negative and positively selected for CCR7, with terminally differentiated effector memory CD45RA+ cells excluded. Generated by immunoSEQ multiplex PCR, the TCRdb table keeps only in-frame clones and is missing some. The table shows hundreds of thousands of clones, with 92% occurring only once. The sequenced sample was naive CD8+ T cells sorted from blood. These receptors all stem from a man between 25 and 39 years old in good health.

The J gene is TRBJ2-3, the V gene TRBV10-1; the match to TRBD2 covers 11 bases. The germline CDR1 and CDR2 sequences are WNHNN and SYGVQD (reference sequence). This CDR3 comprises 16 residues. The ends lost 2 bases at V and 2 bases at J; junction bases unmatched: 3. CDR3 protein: CASSEGTSGLTDTQYF. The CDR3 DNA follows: TGCGCCAGCAGTGAGGGGACTAGCGGTCTCACAGATACGCAGTATTTT.

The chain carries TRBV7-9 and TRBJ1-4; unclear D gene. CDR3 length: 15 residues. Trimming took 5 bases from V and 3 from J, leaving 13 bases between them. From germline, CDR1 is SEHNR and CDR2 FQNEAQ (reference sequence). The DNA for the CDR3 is TGTGCCAGCAGCGTCAGCGGGATGTCTAATGAAAAACTGTTTTTT. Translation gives CASSVSGMSNEKLFF.

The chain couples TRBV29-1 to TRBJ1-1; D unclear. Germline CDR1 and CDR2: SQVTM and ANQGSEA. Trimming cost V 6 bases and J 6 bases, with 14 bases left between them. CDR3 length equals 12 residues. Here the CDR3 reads CSVPPNNAEAFF. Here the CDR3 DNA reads TGCAGCGTCCCACCGAATAACGCTGAAGCTTTCTTT.

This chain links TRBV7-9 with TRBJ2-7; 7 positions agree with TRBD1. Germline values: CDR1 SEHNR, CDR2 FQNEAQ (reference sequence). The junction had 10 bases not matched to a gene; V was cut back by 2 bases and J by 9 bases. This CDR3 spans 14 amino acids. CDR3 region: CASSLPDRQLVQYF. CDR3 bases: TGTGCCAGCAGCTTACCGGACAGGCAATTGGTGCAGTACTTC. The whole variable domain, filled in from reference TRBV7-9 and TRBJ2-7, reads DTGVSQNPRHKITKRGQNVTFRCDPISEHNRLYWYRQTLGQGPEFLTYFQNEAQLEKSRLLSDRFSAERPKGSFSTLEIQRTEQGDSAMYLCASSLPDRQLVQYFGPGTRLTVT.

The CDR3 nucleotides read TGTGCCAGCAGCTTAGGGACTGCAGAGCAGTACTTC. This codes for CASSLGTAEQYF. This chain links TRBV11-3 with TRBJ2-7; tentative D call: TRBD2 (5 bases). V lost 1 base and J 7 bases, leaving 8 bases between the germline ends. This CDR3 is built from 12 residues. Germline CDR1 reads SGHNT; CDR2 reads YENEEA.

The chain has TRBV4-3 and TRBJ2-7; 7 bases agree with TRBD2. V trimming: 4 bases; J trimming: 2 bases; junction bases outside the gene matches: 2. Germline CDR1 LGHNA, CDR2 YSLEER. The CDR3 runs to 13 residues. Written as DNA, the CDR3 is TGCGCCAGCAGCCCAGGACTAGCCTACGAGCAGTACTTC. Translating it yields CASSPGLAYEQYF.

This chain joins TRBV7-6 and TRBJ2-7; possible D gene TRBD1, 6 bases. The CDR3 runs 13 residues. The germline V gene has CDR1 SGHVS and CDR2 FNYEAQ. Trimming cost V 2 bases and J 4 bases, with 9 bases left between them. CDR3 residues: CASSLKQGYEQYF. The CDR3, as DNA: TGTGCCAGCAGCTTAAAACAGGGTTACGAGCAGTACTTC.

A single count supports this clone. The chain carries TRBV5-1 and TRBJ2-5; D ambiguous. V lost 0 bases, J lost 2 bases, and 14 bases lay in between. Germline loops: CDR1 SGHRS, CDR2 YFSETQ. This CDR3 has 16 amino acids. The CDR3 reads CASSLAVGRGQETQYF. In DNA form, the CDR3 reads TGCGCCAGCAGCTTGGCGGTAGGTCGCGGTCAAGAGACCCAGTACTTC.

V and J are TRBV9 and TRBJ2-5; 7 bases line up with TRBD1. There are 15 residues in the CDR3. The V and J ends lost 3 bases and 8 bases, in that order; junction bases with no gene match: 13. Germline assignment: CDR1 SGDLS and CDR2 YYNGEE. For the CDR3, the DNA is TGTGCCAGCAGCGAAACCGGGACAGCTCTCCGTACCCAGTACTTC. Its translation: CASSETGTALRTQYF. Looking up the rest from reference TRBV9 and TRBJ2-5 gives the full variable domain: DSGVTQTPKHLITATGQRVTLRCSPRSGDLSVYWYQQSLDQGLQFLIQYYNGEERAKGNILERFSAQQFPDLHSELNLSSLELGDSALYFCASSETGTALRTQYFGPGTRLLVL.

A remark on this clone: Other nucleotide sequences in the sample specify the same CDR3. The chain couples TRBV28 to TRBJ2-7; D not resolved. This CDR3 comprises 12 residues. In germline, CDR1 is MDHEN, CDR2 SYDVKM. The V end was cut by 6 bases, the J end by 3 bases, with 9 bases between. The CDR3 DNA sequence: TGTGCCAGCAGCTCTACCAGCTACGAGCAGTACTTC. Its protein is CASSSTSYEQYF.

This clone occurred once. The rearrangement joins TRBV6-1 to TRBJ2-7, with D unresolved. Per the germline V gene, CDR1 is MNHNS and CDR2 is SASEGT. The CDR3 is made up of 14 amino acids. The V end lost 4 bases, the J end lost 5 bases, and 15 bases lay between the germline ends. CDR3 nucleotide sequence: TGTGCCAGCAGTGCCCCCGGCGAATCCGACGAGCAGTACTTC. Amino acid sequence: CASSAPGESDEQYF.

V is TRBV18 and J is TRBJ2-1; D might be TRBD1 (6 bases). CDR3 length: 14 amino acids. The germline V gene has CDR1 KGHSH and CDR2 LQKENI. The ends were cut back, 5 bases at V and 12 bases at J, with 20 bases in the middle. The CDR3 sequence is CASSDRDKDRWQFF. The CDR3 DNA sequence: TGTGCCAGCTCAGACCGGGACAAGGACCGGTGGCAGTTCTTC. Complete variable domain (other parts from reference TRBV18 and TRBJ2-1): NAGVMQNPRHLVRRRGQEARLRCSPMKGHSHVYWYRQLPEEGLKFMVYLQKENIIDESGMPKERFSAEFPKEGPSILRIQQVVRGDSAAYFCASSDRDKDRWQFFGPGTRLTVL.

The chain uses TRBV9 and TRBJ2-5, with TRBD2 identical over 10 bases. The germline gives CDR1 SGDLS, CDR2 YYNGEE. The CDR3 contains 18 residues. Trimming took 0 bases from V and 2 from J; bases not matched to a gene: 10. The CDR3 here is CASSVGLAGVMGQETQYF. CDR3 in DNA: TGTGCCAGCAGCGTAGGGCTAGCGGGAGTAATGGGGCAAGAGACCCAGTACTTC.

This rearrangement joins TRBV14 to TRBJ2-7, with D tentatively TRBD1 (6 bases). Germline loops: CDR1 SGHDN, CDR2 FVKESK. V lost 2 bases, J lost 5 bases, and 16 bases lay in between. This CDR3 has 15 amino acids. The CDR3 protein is CASSQTGSILNEQYF. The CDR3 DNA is TGTGCCAGCAGCCAAACAGGGTCTATTTTAAACGAGCAGTACTTC. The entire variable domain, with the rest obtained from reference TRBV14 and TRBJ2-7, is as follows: EAGVTQFPSHSVIEKGQTVTLRCDPISGHDNLYWYRRVMGKEIKFLLHFVKESKQDESGMPNNRFLAERTGGTYSTLKVQPAELEDSGVYFCASSQTGSILNEQYFGPGTRLTVT.

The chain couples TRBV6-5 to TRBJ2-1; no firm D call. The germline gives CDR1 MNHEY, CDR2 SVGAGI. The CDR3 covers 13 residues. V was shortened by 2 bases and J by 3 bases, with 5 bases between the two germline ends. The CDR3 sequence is CASSYRDYNEQFF. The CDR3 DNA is TGTGCCAGCAGTTACAGGGACTACAATGAGCAGTTCTTC.

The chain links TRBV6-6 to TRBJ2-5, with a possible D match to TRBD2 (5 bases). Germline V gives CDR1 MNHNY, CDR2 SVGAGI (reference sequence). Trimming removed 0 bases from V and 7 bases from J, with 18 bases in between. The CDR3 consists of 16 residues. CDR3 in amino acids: CASSYSREEAWGTQYF. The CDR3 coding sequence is TGTGCCAGCAGTTACTCGAGGGAAGAGGCCTGGGGGACCCAGTACTTC.

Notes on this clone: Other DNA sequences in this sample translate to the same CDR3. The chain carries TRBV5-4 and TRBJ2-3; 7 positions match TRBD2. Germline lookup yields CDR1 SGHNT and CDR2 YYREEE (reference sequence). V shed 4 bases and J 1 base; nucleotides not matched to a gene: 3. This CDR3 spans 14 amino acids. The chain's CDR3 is CASSPTSGTDTQYF. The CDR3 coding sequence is TGTGCCAGCAGCCCTACTAGCGGCACAGATACGCAGTATTTT.

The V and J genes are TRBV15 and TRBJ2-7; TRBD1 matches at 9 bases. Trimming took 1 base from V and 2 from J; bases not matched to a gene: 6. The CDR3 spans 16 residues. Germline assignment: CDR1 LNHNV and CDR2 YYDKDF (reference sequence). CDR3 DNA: TGTGCCACCAGCAGAGTTCCGACAGGGGGGGCCTACGAGCAGTACTTC. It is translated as CATSRVPTGGAYEQYF.

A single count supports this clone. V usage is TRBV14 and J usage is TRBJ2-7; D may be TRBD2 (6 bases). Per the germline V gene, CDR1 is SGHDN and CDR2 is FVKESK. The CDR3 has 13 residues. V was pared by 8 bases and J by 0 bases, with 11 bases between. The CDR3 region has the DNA TGTGCCAGCCGGGACTCGTTCTCCTACGAGCAGTACTTC. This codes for CASRDSFSYEQYF.

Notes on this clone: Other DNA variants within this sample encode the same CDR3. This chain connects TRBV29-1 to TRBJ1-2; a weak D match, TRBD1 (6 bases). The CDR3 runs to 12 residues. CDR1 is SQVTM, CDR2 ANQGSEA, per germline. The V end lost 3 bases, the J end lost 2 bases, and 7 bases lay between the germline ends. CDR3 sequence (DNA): TGCAGCGTTGAGGACAGAAACTATGGCTACACCTTC. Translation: CSVEDRNYGYTF.

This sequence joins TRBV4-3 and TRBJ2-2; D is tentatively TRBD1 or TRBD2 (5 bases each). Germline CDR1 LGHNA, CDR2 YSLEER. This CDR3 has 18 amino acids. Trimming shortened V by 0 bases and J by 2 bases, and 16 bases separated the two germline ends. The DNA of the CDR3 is TGCGCCAGCAGCCAAGATTTATCCGGGACCTCCAACACCGGGGAGCTGTTTTTT. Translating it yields CASSQDLSGTSNTGELFF.

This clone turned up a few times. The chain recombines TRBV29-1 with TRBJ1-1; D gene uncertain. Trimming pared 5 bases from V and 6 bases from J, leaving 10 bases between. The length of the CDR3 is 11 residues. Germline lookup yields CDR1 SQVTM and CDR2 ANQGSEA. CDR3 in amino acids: CSVIKGAEAFF. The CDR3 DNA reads TGCAGCGTTATAAAGGGCGCTGAAGCTTTCTTT.

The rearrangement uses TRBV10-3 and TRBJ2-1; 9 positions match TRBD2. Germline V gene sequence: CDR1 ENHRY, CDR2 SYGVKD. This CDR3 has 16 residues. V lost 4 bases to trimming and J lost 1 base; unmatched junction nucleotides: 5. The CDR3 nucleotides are TGTGCCATCAGTGGTATAGCGGGAGAGTCCTACAATGAGCAGTTCTTC. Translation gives CAISGIAGESYNEQFF.

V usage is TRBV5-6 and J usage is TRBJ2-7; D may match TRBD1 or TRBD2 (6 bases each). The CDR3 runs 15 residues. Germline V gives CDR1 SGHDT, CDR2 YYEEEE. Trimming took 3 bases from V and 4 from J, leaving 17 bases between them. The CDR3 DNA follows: TGTGCCAGCAGCTCTAGGGGGGAAGGGAGATACGAGCAGTACTTC. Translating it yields CASSSRGEGRYEQYF.

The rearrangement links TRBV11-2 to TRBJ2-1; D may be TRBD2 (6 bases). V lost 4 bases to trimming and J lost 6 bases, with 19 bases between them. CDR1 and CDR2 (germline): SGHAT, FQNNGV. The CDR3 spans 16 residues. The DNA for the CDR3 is TGTGCCAGCAGCTCAACCGACACGGGACTCCGCAATGAGCAGTTCTTC. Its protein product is CASSSTDTGLRNEQFF.

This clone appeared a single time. Here the CDR3 reads CASSHTLTRHIGYTF. In DNA form, the CDR3 reads TGTGCCAGCTCCCACACCCTGACACGACATATCGGCTACACCTTC. The V gene is TRBV18, the J gene TRBJ1-2; D is undetermined. CDR1 is KGHSH, CDR2 LQKENI, per germline. The CDR3 runs 15 residues. V gave up 6 bases and J gave up 8 bases, with 22 bases separating them.

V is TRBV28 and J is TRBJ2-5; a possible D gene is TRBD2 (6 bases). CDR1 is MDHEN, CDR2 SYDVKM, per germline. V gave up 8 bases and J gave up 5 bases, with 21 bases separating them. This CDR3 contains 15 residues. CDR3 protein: CASSEEGVLDETQYF. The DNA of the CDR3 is TGTGCCAGCTCGGAGGAGGGTGTCCTTGACGAGACCCAGTACTTC. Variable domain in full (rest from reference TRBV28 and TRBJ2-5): DVKVTQSSRYLVKRTGEKVFLECVQDMDHENMFWYRQDPGLGLRLIYFSYDVKMKEKGDIPEGYSVSREKKERFSLILESASTNQTSMYLCASSEEGVLDETQYFGPGTRLLVL.